Listed below are T cell receptor beta chains from one sample, sequenced in a study of shared clonotypes between healthy human individuals. Here immunoSEQ multiplex PCR was the method, and the copy in TCRdb shows in-frame clones only, minus some. The sample lists roughly 700,000 clones, around 67% occurring once. Input material: memory CD4+ T cells sorted from blood. The receptors derive from a woman aged 25 to 39 in good health. The CDR3 runs from the conserved cysteine through the conserved F or W. A D gene is named only where the DNA matches it firmly. Only part of the rows carry a size: once, few, many, or a class if the clone is expanded.

j_call: TRBJ1-2; clone_size: -; v_call: TRBV6-5; d_call: TRBD1; cdr3_nt: TGTGCCAGCAGTTACCGGGACAGTAGATATGGCTACACCTTC; cdr3_aa: CASSYRDSRYGYTF
j_call: TRBJ1-1; clone_size: -; v_call: TRBV18; d_call: -; cdr3_nt: TGTGCCAGCTCACCAGGCGAGGACAGTGAAGCTTTCTTT; cdr3_aa: CASSPGEDSEAFF
j_call: TRBJ2-3; clone_size: -; v_call: TRBV11-3; d_call: -; cdr3_nt: TGTGCCAGCAGCTTAGTTGTTTGGGATACGCAGTATTTT; cdr3_aa: CASSLVVWDTQYF
j_call: TRBJ2-7; clone_size: -; v_call: TRBV14; d_call: -; cdr3_nt: TGTGCCAGCAGCGGGCAGGAATACGAGCAGTACTTC; cdr3_aa: CASSGQEYEQYF
j_call: TRBJ1-1; clone_size: -; v_call: TRBV6-1; d_call: -; cdr3_nt: TGTGCCAGCAGTCGTGGGGGGGAAACTGAAGCTTTCTTT; cdr3_aa: CASSRGGETEAFF
j_call: TRBJ1-4; clone_size: -; v_call: TRBV9; d_call: TRBD1; cdr3_nt: TGTGCCAGCAGCGACGGGACAGGGCGACATGAAAAACTGTTTTTT; cdr3_aa: CASSDGTGRHEKLFF
j_call: TRBJ2-2; clone_size: -; v_call: TRBV5-1; d_call: TRBD1; cdr3_nt: TGCGCCAGCAGCCCAGCAGGGACAGGGTACACCGGGGAGCTGTTTTTT; cdr3_aa: CASSPAGTGYTGELFF
j_call: TRBJ1-2; clone_size: -; v_call: TRBV7-2; d_call: -; cdr3_nt: TGTGCCAGCAGCTTAGTGACAGGCCGAGAAAATGGCTACACCTTC; cdr3_aa: CASSLVTGRENGYTF
j_call: TRBJ2-4; clone_size: -; v_call: TRBV4-2; d_call: TRBD2; cdr3_nt: TGTGCCAGCAGCCAAGGTTTACTTCTAGCGGGGAGAAACATTCAGTACTTC; cdr3_aa: CASSQGLLLAGRNIQYF
j_call: TRBJ2-2; clone_size: few; v_call: TRBV6-6; d_call: TRBD2; cdr3_nt: TGTGCCAGCAGTTCTAGCGGGAACACCGGGGAGCTGTTTTTT; cdr3_aa: CASSSSGNTGELFF
j_call: TRBJ2-2; clone_size: -; v_call: TRBV11-2; d_call: -; cdr3_nt: TGTGCCAGCAGCTTGGCGACTCCAATGAACACCGGGGAGCTGTTTTTT; cdr3_aa: CASSLATPMNTGELFF
j_call: TRBJ2-1; clone_size: -; v_call: TRBV5-4; d_call: TRBD2; cdr3_nt: TGTGCCAGCAGCCAGGGGACTAGTCCCAATGAGCAGTTCTTC; cdr3_aa: CASSQGTSPNEQFF
j_call: TRBJ1-4; clone_size: once; v_call: TRBV30; d_call: -; cdr3_nt: TGTGCCTTTTCGACAACTAATGAAAAACTGTTTTTT; cdr3_aa: CAFSTTNEKLFF
j_call: TRBJ2-1; clone_size: -; v_call: TRBV28; d_call: -; cdr3_nt: TGTGCCAGCAGTTCGAGCGCGAATGAGCAGTTCTTC; cdr3_aa: CASSSSANEQFF
j_call: TRBJ2-5; clone_size: -; v_call: TRBV29-1; d_call: TRBD1; cdr3_nt: TGCAGCGCCGCTACCAGGGGGAAAGAGACCCAGTACTTC; cdr3_aa: CSAATRGKETQYF
j_call: TRBJ2-3; clone_size: -; v_call: TRBV4-2; d_call: -; cdr3_nt: TGTGCCAGCAGCCAAGACGGGAGTAGGGCAGATACGCAGTATTTT; cdr3_aa: CASSQDGSRADTQYF
j_call: TRBJ2-2; clone_size: -; v_call: TRBV7-3; d_call: TRBD2; cdr3_nt: TGTGCCAGCAGCTTAGTTGCGGGAGGGCCCTACACCGGGGAGCTGTTTTTT; cdr3_aa: CASSLVAGGPYTGELFF
j_call: TRBJ1-5; clone_size: -; v_call: TRBV28; d_call: -; cdr3_nt: TGTGCCAGCAAACGCCGGGGGCCAAGCAATCAGCCCCAGCATTTT; cdr3_aa: CASKRRGPSNQPQHF
j_call: TRBJ1-4; clone_size: -; v_call: TRBV6-1; d_call: -; cdr3_nt: TGTGCCAGCAGTGAATCTAATGAAAAACTGTTTTTT; cdr3_aa: CASSESNEKLFF
j_call: TRBJ2-2; clone_size: -; v_call: TRBV6-5; d_call: -; cdr3_nt: TGTGCCAGCAGTGCCCAAACAGGGACCGGGGAGCTGTTTTTT; cdr3_aa: CASSAQTGTGELFF
j_call: TRBJ1-5; clone_size: -; v_call: TRBV28; d_call: TRBD1; cdr3_nt: TGTGCCAGCAGTTTTATTGGGACAGGGAGGGATCAGCCCCAGCATTTT; cdr3_aa: CASSFIGTGRDQPQHF
j_call: TRBJ1-4; clone_size: -; v_call: TRBV5-1; d_call: -; cdr3_nt: TGCGCCAGCAGCTTGTACCGGGGACATAATGAAAAACTGTTTTTT; cdr3_aa: CASSLYRGHNEKLFF
j_call: TRBJ1-1; clone_size: few; v_call: TRBV29-1; d_call: -; cdr3_nt: TGCAGCGCGCAAAAGGGGGACACTGAAGCTTTCTTT; cdr3_aa: CSAQKGDTEAFF
j_call: TRBJ2-7; clone_size: -; v_call: TRBV7-7; d_call: TRBD2; cdr3_nt: TGTGCCAGCAGCTCGGGACTAGCGAGCAAAGAGCAGTACTTC; cdr3_aa: CASSSGLASKEQYF
j_call: TRBJ1-5; clone_size: -; v_call: TRBV10-3; d_call: -; cdr3_nt: TGTGCCAGCAGCCGCGACGCACGAAGCAATCAGCCCCAGCATTTT; cdr3_aa: CASSRDARSNQPQHF
j_call: TRBJ1-3; clone_size: many; v_call: TRBV5-7; d_call: -; cdr3_nt: TGTGCCAGCAGCTTGGTCACGCAGGGAGGCTCTGGAAACACCATATATTTT; cdr3_aa: CASSLVTQGGSGNTIYF
j_call: TRBJ2-1; clone_size: few; v_call: TRBV7-2; d_call: -; cdr3_nt: TGTGCCAGCAGCCTGGCGTGGGGGAACTCCTACAATGAGCAGTTCTTC; cdr3_aa: CASSLAWGNSYNEQFF
j_call: TRBJ2-7; clone_size: few; v_call: TRBV7-9; d_call: -; cdr3_nt: TGTGCCAGCAGCTCGAGCTGGGGGGACGAGCAGTACTTC; cdr3_aa: CASSSSWGDEQYF
j_call: TRBJ2-1; clone_size: -; v_call: TRBV10-3; d_call: -; cdr3_nt: TGTGCCATCAGGCTAGGTACGAATGAGCAGTTCTTC; cdr3_aa: CAIRLGTNEQFF
j_call: TRBJ1-2; clone_size: -; v_call: TRBV18; d_call: -; cdr3_nt: TGTGCCAGCTCACCAGCAGGCTATGGCTACACCTTC; cdr3_aa: CASSPAGYGYTF
j_call: TRBJ1-5; clone_size: few; v_call: TRBV6-6; d_call: -; cdr3_nt: TGTGCCAGCAGTTACTCTACTCAGCCCCAGCATTTT; cdr3_aa: CASSYSTQPQHF
j_call: TRBJ1-5; clone_size: -; v_call: TRBV28; d_call: -; cdr3_nt: TGTGCCACCGCGACCGGGGGGAATCAGCCCCAGCATTTT; cdr3_aa: CATATGGNQPQHF
j_call: TRBJ2-7; clone_size: -; v_call: TRBV4-1; d_call: TRBD2; cdr3_nt: TGCGCCAGCAGCCAGAGCGGGAGGTCCCACGAGCAGTACTTC; cdr3_aa: CASSQSGRSHEQYF
j_call: TRBJ2-3; clone_size: -; v_call: TRBV28; d_call: -; cdr3_nt: TGTGCCAGCAAGCTCAGGGAAAGGAGCACAGATACGCAGTATTTT; cdr3_aa: CASKLRERSTDTQYF
j_call: TRBJ2-2; clone_size: -; v_call: TRBV5-1; d_call: -; cdr3_nt: TGCGCCAGCAGCTTTGGTGGACCGAACACCGGGGAGCTGTTTTTT; cdr3_aa: CASSFGGPNTGELFF
j_call: TRBJ1-1; clone_size: few; v_call: TRBV4-2; d_call: -; cdr3_nt: TGTGCCAGCAGCCAATTTGTCTTTGCAGGGAACACTGAAGCTTTCTTT; cdr3_aa: CASSQFVFAGNTEAFF
j_call: TRBJ2-3; clone_size: -; v_call: TRBV15; d_call: -; cdr3_nt: TGTGCCACCAGCAGATTAGTGGCAGATACGCAGTATTTT; cdr3_aa: CATSRLVADTQYF
j_call: TRBJ2-3; clone_size: few; v_call: TRBV27; d_call: -; cdr3_nt: TGTGCCAGCAGTCCACGGCCGATCACAGATACGCAGTATTTT; cdr3_aa: CASSPRPITDTQYF
j_call: TRBJ1-4; clone_size: -; v_call: TRBV14; d_call: -; cdr3_nt: TGTGCCAGCAGCCACTCGGCGTCTAATGAAAAACTGTTTTTT; cdr3_aa: CASSHSASNEKLFF
j_call: TRBJ2-7; clone_size: -; v_call: TRBV5-1; d_call: -; cdr3_nt: TGCGCCAGCAGCTCTTACAGGACCCCATACGAGCAGTACTTC; cdr3_aa: CASSSYRTPYEQYF
j_call: TRBJ2-3; clone_size: -; v_call: TRBV2; d_call: -; cdr3_nt: TGTGCCAGCGCCGGTGAGACAGATACGCAGTATTTT; cdr3_aa: CASAGETDTQYF
j_call: TRBJ2-2; clone_size: -; v_call: TRBV5-1; d_call: -; cdr3_nt: TGCGCCAGCAACCCGGGGCTGAACACCGGGGAGCTGTTTTTT; cdr3_aa: CASNPGLNTGELFF
j_call: TRBJ2-1; clone_size: -; v_call: TRBV5-1; d_call: -; cdr3_nt: TGCGCCAGCAGCTTGATTGGTACGGAAAATGAGCAGTTCTTC; cdr3_aa: CASSLIGTENEQFF
j_call: TRBJ1-1; clone_size: -; v_call: TRBV30; d_call: -; cdr3_nt: TGTGCCTGGAGTCCCCTAAGAGGCACTGAAGCTTTCTTT; cdr3_aa: CAWSPLRGTEAFF
j_call: TRBJ2-2; clone_size: -; v_call: TRBV5-1; d_call: TRBD2; cdr3_nt: TGCGCCAGCAGCAAGGGACTAGCGGCGAACACCGGGGAGCTGTTTTTT; cdr3_aa: CASSKGLAANTGELFF